A selection of T cell receptor beta chains follows, all from one sample in a study of T cells in Graves' hyperthyroidism and ophthalmopathy. TCRdb ran MiXCR on the multiplex PCR reads and lists one entry per CDR3 protein. The sample gives fewer than 400,000 distinct CDR3 sequences, 25% of which show up once; roughly 80% is in the top ten. The sequenced sample consisted of blood. The receptor source for this set is a man aged 45-60 years with Graves' hyperthyroidism. CDR3s include the opening cysteine and the closing phenylalanine or tryptophan. A D gene is named only where the DNA matches it firmly. Only part of the rows carry a size: once, few, many, or a class if the clone is expanded.

j_gene: TRBJ2-1; d_gene: .; len: 14; abundance: few; v_gene: TRBV7-8; CDR3nt: TGTGCCAGCAGCTCCCCATCGGGTAGAAGAGAGCAGTTCTTC; CDR3aa: CASSSPSGRREQFF
j_gene: TRBJ2-7; d_gene: .; len: 14; abundance: few; v_gene: TRBV3-1; CDR3nt: TGTGCCAGCAGCCCCCTGGCGGGACAAATCGAGCAGTACTTC; CDR3aa: CASSPLAGQIEQYF
j_gene: TRBJ2-3; d_gene: .; len: 18; abundance: many; v_gene: TRBV28; CDR3nt: TGTGCCAGCAGTTCTAACTTACGGGACTTATATAGCACAGATACGCAGTATTTT; CDR3aa: CASSSNLRDLYSTDTQYF
j_gene: TRBJ2-7; d_gene: .; len: 15; abundance: once; v_gene: TRBV3-1; CDR3nt: TGTGCCAGCAGCCCAGGGGAACTCAGCTCCTACGAGCAGTACTTC; CDR3aa: CASSPGELSSYEQYF
j_gene: TRBJ1-6; d_gene: TRBD1; len: 16; abundance: .; v_gene: TRBV18; CDR3nt: TGTGCCAGCTCCCAACAGCCGGGACAGGGGTATTCACCCCTCCACTTT; CDR3aa: CASSQQPGQGYSPLHF
j_gene: TRBJ2-7; d_gene: .; len: 16; abundance: .; v_gene: TRBV19; CDR3nt: TGTGCCAGTAGTATGTCTGGACAGAGCTCCTACAATGAGCAGTACTTC; CDR3aa: CASSMSGQSSYNEQYF
j_gene: TRBJ2-5; d_gene: TRBD2; len: 15; abundance: few; v_gene: TRBV5-1; CDR3nt: TGCGCCAGCAGCTTGTCGGGGGGGTATGGAGAGACCCAGTACTTC; CDR3aa: CASSLSGGYGETQYF
j_gene: TRBJ1-2; d_gene: .; len: 14; abundance: .; v_gene: TRBV6-2/TRBV6-3; CDR3nt: TGTGCCAGCAGTCCTCAGGGACCTAACTATGGCTACACCTTC; CDR3aa: CASSPQGPNYGYTF
j_gene: TRBJ2-1; d_gene: .; len: 13; abundance: .; v_gene: TRBV7-2; CDR3nt: TGTGCCAGCAGGGGGGCTTCATTCTATGAGCAGTTCTTC; CDR3aa: CASRGASFYEQFF
j_gene: TRBJ2-3; d_gene: .; len: 12; abundance: few; v_gene: TRBV6-1; CDR3nt: TGTGCCAGCAGCTCGAATGCAGATACGCAGTATTTT; CDR3aa: CASSSNADTQYF
j_gene: TRBJ2-7; d_gene: .; len: 13; abundance: few; v_gene: TRBV6-6; CDR3nt: TGTGCCAGCAGTTACTCTAGGGTGTACGAGCAGTACTTC; CDR3aa: CASSYSRVYEQYF
j_gene: TRBJ2-5; d_gene: .; len: 14; abundance: .; v_gene: TRBV27; CDR3nt: TGTGCCAGCTCCCGAGTGGGACACCAAGAGACCCAGTACTTC; CDR3aa: CASSRVGHQETQYF
j_gene: TRBJ2-5; d_gene: .; len: 15; abundance: few; v_gene: TRBV7-9; CDR3nt: TGTGCCAGCAGCCCACTAGCCCCGACCCAAGAGACCCAGTACTTC; CDR3aa: CASSPLAPTQETQYF
j_gene: TRBJ1-5; d_gene: .; len: 11; abundance: few; v_gene: TRBV3-1; CDR3nt: TGTGCCAGCAGTTTCAATCAGCCCCAGCATTTT; CDR3aa: CASSFNQPQHF
j_gene: TRBJ2-7; d_gene: .; len: 12; abundance: .; v_gene: TRBV2; CDR3nt: TGTGCCAGCAATACGGAGGCCTACGAGCAGTACTTC; CDR3aa: CASNTEAYEQYF
j_gene: TRBJ2-3; d_gene: .; len: 16; abundance: .; v_gene: TRBV28; CDR3nt: TGTGCCAGCAGTTTATCGGGGTTAGGGTACACAGATACGCAGTATTTT; CDR3aa: CASSLSGLGYTDTQYF
j_gene: TRBJ2-3; d_gene: TRBD2; len: 14; abundance: few; v_gene: TRBV5-1; CDR3nt: TGCGCCAGCAGAGCGGGAGTGGGCACAGATACGCAGTATTTT; CDR3aa: CASRAGVGTDTQYF
j_gene: TRBJ2-7; d_gene: TRBD2; len: 16; abundance: .; v_gene: TRBV5-5; CDR3nt: TGTGCCAGCAGCTACGCTCCTGGGGGGGGCTCCTACGAGCAGTACTTC; CDR3aa: CASSYAPGGGSYEQYF
j_gene: TRBJ2-7; d_gene: TRBD1; len: 17; abundance: once; v_gene: TRBV6-2/TRBV6-3; CDR3nt: TGTGCCAGCAGTGACCCGCCCCGGACAGGGAGTTCCTACGAGCAGTACTTC; CDR3aa: CASSDPPRTGSSYEQYF
j_gene: TRBJ2-3; d_gene: TRBD2; len: 16; abundance: .; v_gene: TRBV7-9; CDR3nt: TGTGCCAGCAGCCCGCCGGGACTAGAAAGCACAGATACGCAGTATTTT; CDR3aa: CASSPPGLESTDTQYF
j_gene: TRBJ2-3; d_gene: TRBD2; len: 16; abundance: .; v_gene: TRBV2; CDR3nt: TGTGCCAGCAGTACTCCCGGGACTAGCAACACAGATACGCAGTATTTT; CDR3aa: CASSTPGTSNTDTQYF
j_gene: TRBJ2-3; d_gene: .; len: 13; abundance: many; v_gene: TRBV18; CDR3nt: TGTGCCAGCTCACCGGACCACACAGATACGCAGTATTTT; CDR3aa: CASSPDHTDTQYF
j_gene: TRBJ1-1; d_gene: .; len: 13; abundance: .; v_gene: TRBV6-6; CDR3nt: TGTGCCAGCAGTTACTCGACGGCCACTGAAGCTTTCTTT; CDR3aa: CASSYSTATEAFF
j_gene: TRBJ1-1; d_gene: TRBD1; len: 14; abundance: .; v_gene: TRBV10-3; CDR3nt: TGTGCCATCAGTGACAGGGGGCTGAACACTGAAGCTTTCTTT; CDR3aa: CAISDRGLNTEAFF
j_gene: TRBJ2-1; d_gene: TRBD2; len: 13; abundance: .; v_gene: TRBV5-1; CDR3nt: TGCGCCAGCCTCGGGGAGGGCCGGGATGAGCAGTTCTTC; CDR3aa: CASLGEGRDEQFF
j_gene: TRBJ2-7; d_gene: TRBD1; len: 14; abundance: many; v_gene: TRBV28; CDR3nt: TGTGCCAGCACCCGGACAGGGGGCTCCTACGAGCAGTACTTC; CDR3aa: CASTRTGGSYEQYF
j_gene: TRBJ2-5; d_gene: .; len: 14; abundance: few; v_gene: TRBV24-1; CDR3nt: TGTGCCACCAGTGATGAGAAGGGGGTCGGGACCCAGTACTTC; CDR3aa: CATSDEKGVGTQYF
j_gene: TRBJ2-7; d_gene: .; len: 12; abundance: many; v_gene: TRBV2; CDR3nt: TGTGCCAGCAGTGGAGATAGGGCCGAGCAGTACTTC; CDR3aa: CASSGDRAEQYF
j_gene: TRBJ2-5; d_gene: TRBD2; len: 16; abundance: many; v_gene: TRBV11-2; CDR3nt: TGTGCCAGCAGCCCGCCCGCCTTAGCGGGAGGTGAGACCCAGTACTTC; CDR3aa: CASSPPALAGGETQYF
j_gene: TRBJ2-3; d_gene: TRBD2; len: 15; abundance: many; v_gene: TRBV11-3; CDR3nt: TGTGCCAGCAGTTCCGGAGGCGGGAGCGCAGATACGCAGTATTTT; CDR3aa: CASSSGGGSADTQYF
j_gene: TRBJ2-7; d_gene: TRBD2; len: 15; abundance: .; v_gene: TRBV2; CDR3nt: TGTGCCAGCAGGACCTCTAGCGGGTCCTCCTACGAGCAGTACTTC; CDR3aa: CASRTSSGSSYEQYF
j_gene: TRBJ2-5; d_gene: TRBD1; len: 15; abundance: .; v_gene: TRBV5-1; CDR3nt: TGCGCCAGCAGCGAAGGACAGGGGGGTTCAGAGACCCAGTACTTC; CDR3aa: CASSEGQGGSETQYF
j_gene: TRBJ1-5; d_gene: .; len: 15; abundance: few; v_gene: TRBV12-3/TRBV12-4; CDR3nt: TGTGCCAGCAGCCGGACAGCTTATAGCAATCAGCCCCAGCATTTT; CDR3aa: CASSRTAYSNQPQHF
j_gene: TRBJ2-7; d_gene: .; len: 13; abundance: few; v_gene: TRBV5-1; CDR3nt: TGCGCCAGCAGCTCCCCGGGGCCCTACGAGCAGTACTTC; CDR3aa: CASSSPGPYEQYF
j_gene: TRBJ2-5; d_gene: TRBD1; len: 17; abundance: few; v_gene: TRBV27; CDR3nt: TGTGCCAGCAGTCTTCGAGGGGGGACAGGGGGAATTGAGACCCAGTACTTC; CDR3aa: CASSLRGGTGGIETQYF
j_gene: TRBJ2-7; d_gene: .; len: 12; abundance: few; v_gene: TRBV29-1; CDR3nt: TGCAGCGTTGAAGGGGGGGTCCACGAGCAGTACTTC; CDR3aa: CSVEGGVHEQYF
j_gene: TRBJ2-2; d_gene: .; len: 15; abundance: .; v_gene: TRBV5-1; CDR3nt: TGCGCCAGCAGCTTGGGGATGGGCGTCACCGGGGAGCTGTTTTTT; CDR3aa: CASSLGMGVTGELFF
j_gene: TRBJ1-1; d_gene: TRBD1; len: 14; abundance: .; v_gene: TRBV7-9; CDR3nt: TGTGCCAGCAGGCAACACAGGGGGGAGACTGAAGCTTTCTTT; CDR3aa: CASRQHRGETEAFF
j_gene: TRBJ2-1; d_gene: .; len: 15; abundance: .; v_gene: TRBV12-3/TRBV12-4; CDR3nt: TGTGCCAGCAGTTTTTCAGGGGGCGGGGGGAATGAGCAGTTCTTC; CDR3aa: CASSFSGGGGNEQFF
j_gene: TRBJ1-1; d_gene: TRBD1; len: 15; abundance: many; v_gene: TRBV2; CDR3nt: TGTGCCAGCAGTCCAGGACAGGGGGCGAACACTGAAGCTTTCTTT; CDR3aa: CASSPGQGANTEAFF
j_gene: TRBJ2-2; d_gene: TRBD2; len: 16; abundance: .; v_gene: TRBV12-5; CDR3nt: TGTGCTAGTGGTTTGCTAGCGGGAGCTGTGACCGGGGAGCTGTTTTTT; CDR3aa: CASGLLAGAVTGELFF
j_gene: TRBJ1-1; d_gene: .; len: 14; abundance: few; v_gene: TRBV7-9; CDR3nt: TGTGCCAGCAGCGGTATACAGGTGAACACTGAAGCTTTCTTT; CDR3aa: CASSGIQVNTEAFF
j_gene: TRBJ2-3; d_gene: .; len: 15; abundance: many; v_gene: TRBV28; CDR3nt: TGTGCCAGCAGTTTATCCGGGAGCTCCGTAGATACGCAGTATTTT; CDR3aa: CASSLSGSSVDTQYF
j_gene: TRBJ2-7; d_gene: .; len: 16; abundance: .; v_gene: TRBV7-3; CDR3nt: TGTGCCAGCAGCCCCCAGACTGGGAGGCTCAGCTACGAGCAGTACTTC; CDR3aa: CASSPQTGRLSYEQYF
j_gene: TRBJ2-1; d_gene: .; len: 14; abundance: .; v_gene: TRBV5-1; CDR3nt: TGCGCCAGCAGCCGGGGAACAGAGGCCCCTGAGCAGTTCTTC; CDR3aa: CASSRGTEAPEQFF
j_gene: TRBJ2-3; d_gene: .; len: 13; abundance: .; v_gene: TRBV10-3; CDR3nt: TGTGCCATCTGGGACAACCGAGCAGATACGCAGTATTTT; CDR3aa: CAIWDNRADTQYF
j_gene: TRBJ1-3; d_gene: .; len: 14; abundance: .; v_gene: TRBV5-1; CDR3nt: TGCGCCAGCAGCTTGTCCGGGGAAGGGAACACCATATATTTT; CDR3aa: CASSLSGEGNTIYF
j_gene: TRBJ1-5; d_gene: .; len: 12; abundance: many; v_gene: TRBV28; CDR3nt: TGTGCCAGCAGTTTACTAGTTCAGCCCCAGCATTTT; CDR3aa: CASSLLVQPQHF
j_gene: TRBJ2-1; d_gene: .; len: 14; abundance: few; v_gene: TRBV29-1; CDR3nt: TGCAGCGTTACCGGGACGGAGAAATACAATGAGCAGTTCTTC; CDR3aa: CSVTGTEKYNEQFF
j_gene: TRBJ2-7; d_gene: TRBD2; len: 15; abundance: many; v_gene: TRBV7-9; CDR3nt: TGTGCCAGCAGCTTGACTAGCGGGCAACCCTACGAGCAGTACTTC; CDR3aa: CASSLTSGQPYEQYF